The source of this T cell receptor (beta chain) is a study of CD8+ T cells in alopecia areata. Treatment described: oral pan-JAK inhibitor, 5-10 mg twice daily. RNA, once extracted, was reverse transcribed into cDNA for use as the sequencing template. Assay used: immunoSEQ multiplex PCR; TCRdb lists only in-frame clones, some missing. The top ten hold under 20% of the sample, which has about 180,000 clones, roughly 58% seen once. In regard to this clone: Antigen unknown.

The germline V gene encodes CDR1 SGHRS and CDR2 YFSETQ. The length of the CDR3 is 14 residues. The junction had 12 bases not matched to a gene; V was cut back by 4 bases and J by 9 bases. Findings and caveats of the study: Mouse data revealed clearer TCR sharing than patient data did, a gap possibly tied to HLA.

The receptor's source is a human donor with alopecia areata. This chain connects TRBV5-1 to TRBJ2-5; TRBD1 aligns across 7 bases. Specimen: CD4+ T cells sorted from blood, collected between weeks 55 and 65, from a patient treated with tofacitinib. CDR3 in DNA: TGCGCCAGCAGCCGCGAGGCACAGGGGACACCCCAGTACTTC. As protein: CASSREAQGTPQYF. Full variable domain (outside the CDR3, taken from reference TRBV5-1 and TRBJ2-5): KAGVTQTPRYLIKTRGQQVTLSCSPISGHRSVSWYQQTPGQGLQFLFEYFSETQRNKGNFPGRFSGRQFSNSRSEMNVSTLELGDSALYLCASSREAQGTPQYFGPGTRLLVL.